This T cell receptor (beta chain) was sequenced in a study of T cell changes during pregnancy in multiple sclerosis. The CDR3 contains 16 residues. Germline V lookup: CDR1 LNHNV, CDR2 YYDKDF (reference sequence). J was trimmed by 7 bases and V by 0 bases; bases with no gene match: 9. Repertoires were generated with immunoSEQ multiplex PCR, while TCRdb's copy carries only in-frame clones and drops some. The repertoire holds 40,000 or so clones, with about 93% as singletons. The source of this sequence is a female donor with multiple sclerosis, enrolled in a pregnancy study. The specimen was CD4+ T cells from peripheral blood mononuclear cells, collected in the third trimester of pregnancy. The V and J genes are TRBV15 and TRBJ2-1; 7 bases agree with TRBD1. The CDR3 nucleotides are TGTGCCACCAGCAGAGATAAAGGGGGCCGGATAAATGAGCAGTTCTTC. Its translation is CATSRDKGGRINEQFF.